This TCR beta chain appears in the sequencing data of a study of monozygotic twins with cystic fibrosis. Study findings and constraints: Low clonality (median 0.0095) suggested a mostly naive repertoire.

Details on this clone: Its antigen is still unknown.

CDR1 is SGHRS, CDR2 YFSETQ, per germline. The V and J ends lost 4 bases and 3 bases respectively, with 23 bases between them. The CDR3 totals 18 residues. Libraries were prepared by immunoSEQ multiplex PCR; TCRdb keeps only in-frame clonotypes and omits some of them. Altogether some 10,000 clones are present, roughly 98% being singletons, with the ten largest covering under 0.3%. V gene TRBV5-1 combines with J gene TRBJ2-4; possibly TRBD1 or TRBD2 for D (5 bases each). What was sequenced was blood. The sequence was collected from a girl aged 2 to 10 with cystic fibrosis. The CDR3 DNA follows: TGCGCCAGCAGCGTCTACATCGGCCAGTTGGGGGACAAAAACATTCAGTACTTC. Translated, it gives CASSVYIGQLGDKNIQYF. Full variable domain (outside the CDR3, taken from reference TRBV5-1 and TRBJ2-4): KAGVTQTPRYLIKTRGQQVTLSCSPISGHRSVSWYQQTPGQGLQFLFEYFSETQRNKGNFPGRFSGRQFSNSRSEMNVSTLELGDSALYLCASSVYIGQLGDKNIQYFGAGTRLSVL.